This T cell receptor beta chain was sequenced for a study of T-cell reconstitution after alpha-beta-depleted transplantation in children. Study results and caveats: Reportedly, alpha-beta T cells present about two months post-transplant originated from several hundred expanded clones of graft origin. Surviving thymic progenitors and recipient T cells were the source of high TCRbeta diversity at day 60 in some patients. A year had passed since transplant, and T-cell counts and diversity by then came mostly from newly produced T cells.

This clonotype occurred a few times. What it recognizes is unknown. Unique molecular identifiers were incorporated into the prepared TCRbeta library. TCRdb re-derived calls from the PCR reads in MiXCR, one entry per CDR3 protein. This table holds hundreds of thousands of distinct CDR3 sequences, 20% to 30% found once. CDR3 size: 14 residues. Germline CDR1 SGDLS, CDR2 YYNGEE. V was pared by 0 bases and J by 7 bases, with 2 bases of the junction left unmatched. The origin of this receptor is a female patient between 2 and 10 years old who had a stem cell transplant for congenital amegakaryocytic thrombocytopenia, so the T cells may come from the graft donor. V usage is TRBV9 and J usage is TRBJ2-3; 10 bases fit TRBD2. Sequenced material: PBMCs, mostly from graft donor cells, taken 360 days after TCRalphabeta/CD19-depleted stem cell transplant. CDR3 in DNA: TGTGCCAGCAGCGTAGAACTAGCGGGGCATACGCAGTATTTT. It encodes CASSVELAGHTQYF.